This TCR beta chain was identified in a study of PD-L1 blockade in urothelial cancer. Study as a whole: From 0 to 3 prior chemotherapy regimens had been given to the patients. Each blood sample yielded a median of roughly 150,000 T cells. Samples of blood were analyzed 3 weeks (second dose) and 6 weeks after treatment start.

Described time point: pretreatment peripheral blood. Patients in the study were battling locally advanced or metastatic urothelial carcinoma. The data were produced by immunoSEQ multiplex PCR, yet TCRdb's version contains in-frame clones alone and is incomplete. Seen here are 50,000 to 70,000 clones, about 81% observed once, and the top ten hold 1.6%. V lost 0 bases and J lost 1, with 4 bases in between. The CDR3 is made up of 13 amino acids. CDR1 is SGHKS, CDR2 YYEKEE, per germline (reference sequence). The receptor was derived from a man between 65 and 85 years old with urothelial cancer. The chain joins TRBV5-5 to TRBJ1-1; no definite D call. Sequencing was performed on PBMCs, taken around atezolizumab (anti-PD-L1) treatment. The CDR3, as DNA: TGTGCCAGCAGCTTGGCAGGGAACACTGAAGCTTTCTTT. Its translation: CASSLAGNTEAFF. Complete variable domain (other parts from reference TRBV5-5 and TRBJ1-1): DAGVTQSPTHLIKTRGQQVTLRCSPISGHKSVSWYQQVLGQGPQFIFQYYEKEERGRGNFPDRFSARQFPNYSSELNVNALLLGDSALYLCASSLAGNTEAFFGQGTRLTVV.